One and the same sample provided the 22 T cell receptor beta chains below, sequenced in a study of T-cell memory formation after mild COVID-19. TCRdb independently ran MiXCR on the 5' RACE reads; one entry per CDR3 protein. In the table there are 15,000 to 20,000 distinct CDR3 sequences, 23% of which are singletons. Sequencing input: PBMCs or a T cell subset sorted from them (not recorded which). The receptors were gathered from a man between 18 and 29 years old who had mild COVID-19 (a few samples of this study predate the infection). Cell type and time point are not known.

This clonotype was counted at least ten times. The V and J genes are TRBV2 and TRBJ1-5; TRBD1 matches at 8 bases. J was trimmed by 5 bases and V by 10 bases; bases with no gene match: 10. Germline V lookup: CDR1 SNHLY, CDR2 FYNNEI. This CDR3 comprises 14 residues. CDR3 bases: TGTGCCACAAGGACAGGGTATGTGGATCAGCCCCAGCATTTT. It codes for CATRTGYVDQPQHF.

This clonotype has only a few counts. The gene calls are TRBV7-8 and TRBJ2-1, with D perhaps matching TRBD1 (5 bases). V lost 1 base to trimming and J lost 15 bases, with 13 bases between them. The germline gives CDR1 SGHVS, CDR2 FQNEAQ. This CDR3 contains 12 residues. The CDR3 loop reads CASSLEGLGRFF. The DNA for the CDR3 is TGTGCCAGCAGCTTAGAGGGGTTGGGCCGGTTCTTC.

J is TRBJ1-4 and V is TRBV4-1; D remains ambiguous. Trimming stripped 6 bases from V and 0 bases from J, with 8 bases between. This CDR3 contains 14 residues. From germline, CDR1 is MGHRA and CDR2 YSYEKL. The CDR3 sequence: CASRGGPTNEKLFF. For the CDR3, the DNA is TGCGCCAGCAGGGGCGGGCCAACTAATGAAAAACTGTTTTTT.

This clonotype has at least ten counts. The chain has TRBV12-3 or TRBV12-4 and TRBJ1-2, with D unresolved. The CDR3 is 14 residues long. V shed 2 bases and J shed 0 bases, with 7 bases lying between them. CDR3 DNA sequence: TGTGCCAGCAGTTTAACGGGCTCTAACTATGGCTACACCTTC. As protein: CASSLTGSNYGYTF.

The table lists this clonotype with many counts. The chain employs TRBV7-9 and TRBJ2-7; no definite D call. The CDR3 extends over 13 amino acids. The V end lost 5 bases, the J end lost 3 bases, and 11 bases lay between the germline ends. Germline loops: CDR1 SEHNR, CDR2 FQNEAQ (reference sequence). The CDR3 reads CASSLAVSYEQYV. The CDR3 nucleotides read TGTGCCAGCAGCCTTGCGGTGAGCTACGAGCAGTACGTC.

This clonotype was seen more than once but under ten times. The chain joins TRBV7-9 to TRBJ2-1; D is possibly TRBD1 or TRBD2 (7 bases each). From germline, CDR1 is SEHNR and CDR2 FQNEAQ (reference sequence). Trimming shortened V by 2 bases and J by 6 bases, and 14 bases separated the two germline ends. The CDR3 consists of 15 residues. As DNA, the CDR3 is TGTGCCAGCAGCTTATGGCAGGGGGAGGGCAATGAGCAGTTCTTC. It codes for CASSLWQGEGNEQFF.

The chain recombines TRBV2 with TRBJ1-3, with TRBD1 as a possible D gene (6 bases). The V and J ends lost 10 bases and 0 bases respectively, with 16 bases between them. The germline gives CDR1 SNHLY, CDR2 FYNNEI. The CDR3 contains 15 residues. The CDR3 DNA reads TGTGCCACCAAAATACAGGGCAACTCTGGAAACACCATATATTTT. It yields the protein CATKIQGNSGNTIYF.

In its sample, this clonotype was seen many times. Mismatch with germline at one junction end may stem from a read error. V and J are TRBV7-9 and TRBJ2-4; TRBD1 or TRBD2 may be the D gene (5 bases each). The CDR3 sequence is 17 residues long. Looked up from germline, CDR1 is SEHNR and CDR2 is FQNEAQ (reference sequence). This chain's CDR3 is CASTLEPGRIAKNIQYF. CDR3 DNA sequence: TGTGCCAGCACCTTAGAACCGGGACGGATAGCCAAAAACATTCAGTACTTC.

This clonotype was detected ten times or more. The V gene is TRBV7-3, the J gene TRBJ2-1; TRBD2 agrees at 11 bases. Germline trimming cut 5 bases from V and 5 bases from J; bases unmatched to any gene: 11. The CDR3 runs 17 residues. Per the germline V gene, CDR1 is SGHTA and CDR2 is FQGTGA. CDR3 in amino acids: CASSPQPGLAEHNEQFF. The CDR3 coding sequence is TGTGCCAGCAGCCCCCAACCGGGACTAGCGGAACACAATGAGCAGTTCTTC.

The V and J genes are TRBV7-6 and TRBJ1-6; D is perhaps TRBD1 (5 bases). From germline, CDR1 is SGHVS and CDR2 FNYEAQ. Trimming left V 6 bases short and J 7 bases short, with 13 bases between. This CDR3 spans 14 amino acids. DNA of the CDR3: TGTGCCAGCAGAAGGGAGGGGTGGAATTCACCCCTCCACTTT. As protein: CASRREGWNSPLHF.

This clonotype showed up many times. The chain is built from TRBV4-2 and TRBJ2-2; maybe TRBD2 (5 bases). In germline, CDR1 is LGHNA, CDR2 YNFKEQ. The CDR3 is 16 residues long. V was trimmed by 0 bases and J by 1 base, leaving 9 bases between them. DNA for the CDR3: TGTGCCAGCAGCCAAGACCGTACTAGGAACACCGGGGAGCTGTTTTTT. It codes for CASSQDRTRNTGELFF.

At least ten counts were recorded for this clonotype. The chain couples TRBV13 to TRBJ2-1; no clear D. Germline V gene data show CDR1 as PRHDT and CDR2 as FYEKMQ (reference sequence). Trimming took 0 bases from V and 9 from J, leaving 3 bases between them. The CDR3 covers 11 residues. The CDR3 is CASSLGPEQFF. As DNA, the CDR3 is TGTGCCAGCAGCTTAGGACCTGAGCAGTTCTTC.

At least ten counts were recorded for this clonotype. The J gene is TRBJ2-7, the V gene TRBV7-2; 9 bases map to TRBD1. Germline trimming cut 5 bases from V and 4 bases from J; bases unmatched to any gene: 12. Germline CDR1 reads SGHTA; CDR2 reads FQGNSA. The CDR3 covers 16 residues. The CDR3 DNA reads TGTGCCAGCAGCCCTTCTCCCGGGACAGGGCGTTACGAGCAGTACTTC. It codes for CASSPSPGTGRYEQYF.

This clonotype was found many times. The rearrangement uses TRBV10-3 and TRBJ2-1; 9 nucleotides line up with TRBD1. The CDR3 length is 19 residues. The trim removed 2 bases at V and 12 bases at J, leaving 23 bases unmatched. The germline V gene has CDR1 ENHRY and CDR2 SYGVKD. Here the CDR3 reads CAISETSKWDRAGFLWQFF. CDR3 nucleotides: TGTGCCATCAGTGAGACATCCAAGTGGGACAGGGCTGGGTTTCTTTGGCAGTTCTTC.

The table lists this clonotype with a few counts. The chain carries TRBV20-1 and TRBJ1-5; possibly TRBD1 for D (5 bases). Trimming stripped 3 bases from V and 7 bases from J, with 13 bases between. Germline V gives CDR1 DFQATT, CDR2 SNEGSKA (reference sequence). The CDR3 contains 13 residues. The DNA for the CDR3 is TGCAGTGCTAGTGGGGCAGGCAGGCAGCCCCAGCATTTT. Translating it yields CSASGAGRQPQHF.

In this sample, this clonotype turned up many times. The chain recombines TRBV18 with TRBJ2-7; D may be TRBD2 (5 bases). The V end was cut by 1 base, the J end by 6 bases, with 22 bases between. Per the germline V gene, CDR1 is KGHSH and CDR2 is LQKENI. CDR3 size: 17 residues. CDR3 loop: CASSPHNGLATLSEQYV. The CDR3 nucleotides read TGTGCCAGCTCACCACACAACGGACTGGCTACCCTCTCCGAGCAGTACGTC.

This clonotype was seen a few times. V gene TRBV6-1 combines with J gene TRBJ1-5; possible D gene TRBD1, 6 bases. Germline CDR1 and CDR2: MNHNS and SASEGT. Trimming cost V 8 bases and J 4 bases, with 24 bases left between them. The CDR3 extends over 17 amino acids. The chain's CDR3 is CASAERAGERGNQPQHF. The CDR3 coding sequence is TGTGCCAGCGCAGAAAGGGCAGGGGAAAGAGGTAATCAGCCCCAGCATTTT.

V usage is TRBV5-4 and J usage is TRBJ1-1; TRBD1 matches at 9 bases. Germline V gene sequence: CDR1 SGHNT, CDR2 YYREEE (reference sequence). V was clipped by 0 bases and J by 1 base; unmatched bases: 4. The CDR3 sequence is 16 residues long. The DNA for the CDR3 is TGTGCCAGCAGCTTGGGGGACAGGGCTTGGAACACTGAAGCTTTCTTT. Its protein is CASSLGDRAWNTEAFF.

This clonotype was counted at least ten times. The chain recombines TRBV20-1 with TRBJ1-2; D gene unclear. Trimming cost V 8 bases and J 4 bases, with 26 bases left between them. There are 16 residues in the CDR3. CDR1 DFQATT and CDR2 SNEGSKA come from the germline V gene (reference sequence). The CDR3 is CSQSPIPTVGVYGYTF. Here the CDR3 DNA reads TGCAGTCAATCACCGATTCCTACGGTGGGAGTCTATGGCTACACCTTC.

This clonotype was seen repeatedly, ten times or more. The CDR3 region has the DNA TGCGCCAGCAGCCATCGGAGTACTGATACTGAAGCTTTCTTT. It codes for CASSHRSTDTEAFF. The chain carries TRBV4-3 and TRBJ1-1; D ambiguous. This CDR3 has 14 residues. Germline V gene lookup returns CDR1 LGHNA and CDR2 YSLEER. Trimming removed 3 bases at V and 5 bases at J, with 13 bases between.

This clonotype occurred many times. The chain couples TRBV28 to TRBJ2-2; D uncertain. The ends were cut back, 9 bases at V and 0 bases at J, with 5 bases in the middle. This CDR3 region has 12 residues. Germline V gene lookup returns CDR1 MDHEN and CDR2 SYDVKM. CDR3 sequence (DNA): TGTGCCAGGTTCCCGAACACCGGGGAGCTGTTTTTT. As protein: CARFPNTGELFF.

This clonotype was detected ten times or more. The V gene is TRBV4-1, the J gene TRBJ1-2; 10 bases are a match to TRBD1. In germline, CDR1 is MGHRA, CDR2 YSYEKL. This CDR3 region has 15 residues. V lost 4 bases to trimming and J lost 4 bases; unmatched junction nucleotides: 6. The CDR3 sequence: CASSPTDRGAYGYTF. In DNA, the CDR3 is TGCGCCAGCAGCCCCACGGACAGGGGGGCCTATGGCTACACCTTC.